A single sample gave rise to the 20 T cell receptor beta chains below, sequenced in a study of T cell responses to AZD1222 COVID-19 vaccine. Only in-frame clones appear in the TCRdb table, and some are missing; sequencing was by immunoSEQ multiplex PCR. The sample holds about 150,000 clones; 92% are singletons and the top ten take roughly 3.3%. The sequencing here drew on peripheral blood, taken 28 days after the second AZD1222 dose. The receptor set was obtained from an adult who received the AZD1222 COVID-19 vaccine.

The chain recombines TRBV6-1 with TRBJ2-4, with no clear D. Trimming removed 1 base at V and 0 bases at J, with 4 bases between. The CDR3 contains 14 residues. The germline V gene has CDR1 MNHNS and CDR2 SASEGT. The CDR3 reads CASSEEVAKNIQYF. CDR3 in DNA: TGTGCCAGCAGTGAAGAGGTAGCCAAAAACATTCAGTACTTC.

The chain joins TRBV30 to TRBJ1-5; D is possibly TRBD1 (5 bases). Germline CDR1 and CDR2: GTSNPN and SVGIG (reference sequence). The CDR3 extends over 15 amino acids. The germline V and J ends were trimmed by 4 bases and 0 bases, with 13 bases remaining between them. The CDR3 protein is CAWTPTGYSNQPQHF. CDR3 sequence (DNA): TGTGCCTGGACCCCTACAGGATATAGCAATCAGCCCCAGCATTTT. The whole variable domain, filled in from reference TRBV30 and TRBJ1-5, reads SQTIHQWPATLVQPVGSPLSLECTVEGTSNPNLYWYRQAAGRGLQLLFYSVGIGQISSEVPQNLSASRPQDRQFILSSKKLLLSDSGFYLCAWTPTGYSNQPQHFGDGTRLSIL.

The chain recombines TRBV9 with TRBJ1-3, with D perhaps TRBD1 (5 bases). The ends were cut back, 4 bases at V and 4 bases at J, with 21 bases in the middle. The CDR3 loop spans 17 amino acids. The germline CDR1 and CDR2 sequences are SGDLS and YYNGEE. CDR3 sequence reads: CASSTSGGASFGNTIYF. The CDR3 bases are TGTGCCAGCAGCACCTCAGGAGGGGCTAGCTTCGGAAACACCATATATTTT.

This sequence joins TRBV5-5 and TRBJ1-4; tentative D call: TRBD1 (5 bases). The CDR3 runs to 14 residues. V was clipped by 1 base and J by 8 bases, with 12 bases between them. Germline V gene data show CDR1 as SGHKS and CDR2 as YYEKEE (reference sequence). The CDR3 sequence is CASSLNTGGEKLFF. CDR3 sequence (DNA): TGTGCCAGCAGCTTGAATACAGGAGGCGAAAAACTGTTTTTT.

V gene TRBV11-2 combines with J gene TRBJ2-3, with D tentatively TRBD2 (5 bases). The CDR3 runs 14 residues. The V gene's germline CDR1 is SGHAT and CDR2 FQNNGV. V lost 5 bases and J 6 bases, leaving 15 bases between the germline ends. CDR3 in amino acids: CASSLRLSVDTQYF. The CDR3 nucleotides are TGTGCCAGCAGCCTCCGACTATCAGTGGATACGCAGTATTTT.

CDR3 bases: TGCGCCAGCAGCCAAGTGGGAACGGGGGTGTTGGTCGGCACTGAAGCTTTCTTT. Translating it yields CASSQVGTGVLVGTEAFF. This rearrangement joins TRBV4-3 to TRBJ1-1, with D possibly being TRBD1 (5 bases). Trimming cost V 1 base and J 4 bases, with 22 bases left between them. The V gene's germline CDR1 is LGHNA and CDR2 YSLEER. The CDR3 has 18 residues.

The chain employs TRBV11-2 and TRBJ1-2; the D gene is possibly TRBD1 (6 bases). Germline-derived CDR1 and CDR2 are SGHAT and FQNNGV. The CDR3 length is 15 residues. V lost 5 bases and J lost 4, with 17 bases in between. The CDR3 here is CASSQGRLGGYGYTF. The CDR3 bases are TGTGCCAGCAGCCAGGGACGCCTAGGGGGCTATGGCTACACCTTC. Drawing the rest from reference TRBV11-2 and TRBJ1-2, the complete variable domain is EAGVAQSPRYKIIEKRQSVAFWCNPISGHATLYWYQQILGQGPKLLIQFQNNGVVDDSQLPKDRFSAERLKGVDSTLKIQPAKLEDSAVYLCASSQGRLGGYGYTFGSGTRLTVV.

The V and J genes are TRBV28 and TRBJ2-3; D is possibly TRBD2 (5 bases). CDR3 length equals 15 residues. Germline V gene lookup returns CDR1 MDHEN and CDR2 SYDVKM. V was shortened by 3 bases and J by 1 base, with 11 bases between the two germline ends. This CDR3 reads CASSFGETGTDTQYF. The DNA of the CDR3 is TGTGCCAGCAGTTTTGGGGAGACGGGCACAGATACGCAGTATTTT.

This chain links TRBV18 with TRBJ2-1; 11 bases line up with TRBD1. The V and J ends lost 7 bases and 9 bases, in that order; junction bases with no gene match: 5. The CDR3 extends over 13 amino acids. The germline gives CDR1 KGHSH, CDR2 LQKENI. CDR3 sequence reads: CASLPGQGVEQFF. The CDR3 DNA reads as TGTGCCAGCTTACCGGGACAGGGGGTTGAGCAGTTCTTC.

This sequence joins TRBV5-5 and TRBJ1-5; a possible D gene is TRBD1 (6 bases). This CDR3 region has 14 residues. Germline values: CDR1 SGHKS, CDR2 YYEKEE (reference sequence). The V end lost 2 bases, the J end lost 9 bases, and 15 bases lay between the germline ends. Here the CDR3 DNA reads TGTGCCAGCAGCTTCGGTACCAGGGGAGGGCCCCAGCATTTT. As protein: CASSFGTRGGPQHF.

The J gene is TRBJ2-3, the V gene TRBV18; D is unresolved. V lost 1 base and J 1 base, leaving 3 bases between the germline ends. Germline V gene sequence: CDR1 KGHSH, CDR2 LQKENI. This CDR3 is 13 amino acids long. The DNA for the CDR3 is TGTGCCAGCTCACCACGGGGCACAGATACGCAGTATTTT. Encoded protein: CASSPRGTDTQYF.

CDR3 loop: CASSQDLGPPTQPQHF. The CDR3 DNA reads as TGCGCCAGCAGCCAAGATCTAGGACCACCTACTCAGCCCCAGCATTTT. V and J are TRBV4-3 and TRBJ1-5; D gene ambiguous. This CDR3 has 16 amino acids. Per germline, CDR1 LGHNA and CDR2 YSLEER. Trimming took off 0 bases at V and 6 bases at J, with 15 bases between the two ends.

CDR3 nucleotide sequence: TGTGCCAGCAGTTTATCAGCGGGAGGGCGTGCAGATACGCAGTATTTT. Protein sequence: CASSLSAGGRADTQYF. The chain uses TRBV27 and TRBJ2-3, with 10 bases fitting TRBD2. The V and J ends lost 0 bases and 4 bases, in that order; junction bases with no gene match: 4. The CDR3 has 16 residues. Germline lookup yields CDR1 MNHEY and CDR2 SMNVEV (reference sequence).

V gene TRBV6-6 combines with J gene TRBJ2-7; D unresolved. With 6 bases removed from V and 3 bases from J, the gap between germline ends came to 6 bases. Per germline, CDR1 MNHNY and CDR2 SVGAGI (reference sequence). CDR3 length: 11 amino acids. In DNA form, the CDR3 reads TGTGCCAGCAGGAACCTCTACGAGCAGTACTTC. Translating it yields CASRNLYEQYF.

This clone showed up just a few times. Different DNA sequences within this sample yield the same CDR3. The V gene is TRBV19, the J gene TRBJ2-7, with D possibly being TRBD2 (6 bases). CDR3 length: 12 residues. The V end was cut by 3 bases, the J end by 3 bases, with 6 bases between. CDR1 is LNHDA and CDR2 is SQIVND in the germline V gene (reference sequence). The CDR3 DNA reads TGTGCCAGTAGTATCGGGGGCTACGAGCAGTACTTC. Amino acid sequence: CASSIGGYEQYF.

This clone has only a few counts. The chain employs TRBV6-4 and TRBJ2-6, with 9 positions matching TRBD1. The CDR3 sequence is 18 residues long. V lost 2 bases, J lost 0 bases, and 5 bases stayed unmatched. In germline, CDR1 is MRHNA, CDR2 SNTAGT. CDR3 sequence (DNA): TGTGCCAGCAGTGACACTGGGACAGGGCACTCTGGGGCCAACGTCCTGACTTTC. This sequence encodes CASSDTGTGHSGANVLTF.

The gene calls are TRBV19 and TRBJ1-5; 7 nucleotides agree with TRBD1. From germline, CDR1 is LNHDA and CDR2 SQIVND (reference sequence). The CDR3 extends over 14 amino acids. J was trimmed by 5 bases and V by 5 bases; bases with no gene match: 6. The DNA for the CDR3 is TGTGCCAGTAGTCCGACAGGGCCCTATCAGCCCCAGCATTTT. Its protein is CASSPTGPYQPQHF.

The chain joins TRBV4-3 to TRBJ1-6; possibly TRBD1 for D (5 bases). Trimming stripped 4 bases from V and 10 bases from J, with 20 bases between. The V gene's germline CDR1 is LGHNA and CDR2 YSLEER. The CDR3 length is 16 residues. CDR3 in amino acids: CASSLSGAGNRSPLHF. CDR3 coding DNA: TGCGCCAGCAGCCTAAGTGGGGCGGGCAACAGGTCACCCCTCCACTTT.

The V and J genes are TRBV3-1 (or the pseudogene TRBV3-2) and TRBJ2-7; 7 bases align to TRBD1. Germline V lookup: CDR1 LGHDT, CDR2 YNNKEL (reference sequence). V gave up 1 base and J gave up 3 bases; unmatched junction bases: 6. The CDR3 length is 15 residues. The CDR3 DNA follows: TGTGCCAGCAGCCAAGTATTAGGGGGCCACTACGAGCAGTACTTC. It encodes CASSQVLGGHYEQYF.

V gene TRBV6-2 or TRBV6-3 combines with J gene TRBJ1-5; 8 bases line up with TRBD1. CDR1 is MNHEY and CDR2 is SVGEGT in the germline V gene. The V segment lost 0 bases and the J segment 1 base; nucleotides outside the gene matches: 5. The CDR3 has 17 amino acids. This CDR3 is CASSYSQGAQSNQPQHF. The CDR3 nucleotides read TGTGCCAGCAGTTACTCCCAGGGGGCGCAGAGCAATCAGCCCCAGCATTTT.